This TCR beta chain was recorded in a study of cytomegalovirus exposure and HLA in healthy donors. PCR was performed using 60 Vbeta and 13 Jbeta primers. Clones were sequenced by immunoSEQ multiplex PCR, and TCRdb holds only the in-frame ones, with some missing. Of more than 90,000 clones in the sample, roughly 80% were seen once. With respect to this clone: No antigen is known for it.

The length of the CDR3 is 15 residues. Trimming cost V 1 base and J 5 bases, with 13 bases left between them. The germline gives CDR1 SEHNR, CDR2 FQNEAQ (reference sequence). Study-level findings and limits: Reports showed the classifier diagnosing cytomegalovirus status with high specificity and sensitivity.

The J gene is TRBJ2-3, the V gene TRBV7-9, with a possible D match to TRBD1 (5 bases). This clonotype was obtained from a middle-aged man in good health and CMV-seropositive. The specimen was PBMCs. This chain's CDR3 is CASSLVAGMGDTQYF. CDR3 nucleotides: TGTGCCAGCAGCTTAGTAGCAGGGATGGGAGATACGCAGTATTTT.